This is a list of T cell receptor beta chains from one sample in a study of Ad26.COV2.S vaccination and SARS-CoV-2 variants. Method: immunoSEQ multiplex PCR; TCRdb's copy keeps in-frame clones and lacks some. The sample includes fewer than 800,000 clones, 89% of them seen just once. The sample here was peripheral blood, taken in a trial of Ad26.COV2.S vaccine versus placebo. The receptors originated from a person between 18 and 65 years old who received the Ad26.COV2.S COVID-19 vaccine or a placebo. CDR3s include the opening cysteine and the closing phenylalanine or tryptophan. D genes are given only for firm matches. The listing skips clone size in some rows; elsewhere it reads once, few, many or a size class.

CDR3 DNA: TGCGCCGGGAGGAGTAACAATGAGCAGTTCTTC; CDR3 protein: CAGRSNNEQFF; V gene: TRBV10-2; J gene: TRBJ2-1; D gene: NA; clone size: NA
CDR3 DNA: TGTGCCAGCAGGCCGGGCGCAGTCCAAGAGACCCAGTACTTC; CDR3 protein: CASRPGAVQETQYF; V gene: TRBV7-9; J gene: TRBJ2-5; D gene: NA; clone size: NA
CDR3 DNA: TGTGCCAGCAGTACCTGGACAGGGATGGGGAATGAGCAGTTCTTC; CDR3 protein: CASSTWTGMGNEQFF; V gene: TRBV27; J gene: TRBJ2-1; D gene: TRBD1; clone size: NA
CDR3 DNA: TGCAGCGTTGAAGATCAAGACAGTGGGTCGCCCCAGCATTTT; CDR3 protein: CSVEDQDSGSPQHF; V gene: TRBV29-1; J gene: TRBJ1-5; D gene: NA; clone size: NA
CDR3 DNA: TGTGCCAGCAGTACCTCGGGGCACACCGGGGAGCTGTTTTTT; CDR3 protein: CASSTSGHTGELFF; V gene: TRBV6-2/TRBV6-3; J gene: TRBJ2-2; D gene: NA; clone size: NA
CDR3 DNA: TGCGCCAGCAGTGCAGCTTTCACAGGGACTGAAGCTTTCTTT; CDR3 protein: CASSAAFTGTEAFF; V gene: TRBV10-2; J gene: TRBJ1-1; D gene: NA; clone size: few
CDR3 DNA: TGTGCCACCAGTGACCCGACAGGGAATATCTACGAGCAGTACTTC; CDR3 protein: CATSDPTGNIYEQYF; V gene: TRBV24-1; J gene: TRBJ2-7; D gene: TRBD1; clone size: NA
CDR3 DNA: TGTGCCAGCACCGACGGCGCAAATGAAAAACTGTTTTTT; CDR3 protein: CASTDGANEKLFF; V gene: TRBV6-5; J gene: TRBJ1-4; D gene: NA; clone size: NA
CDR3 DNA: TGTGCCAGCAGCTCGGGACAGGGGGCAGAAGAGCAGTACTTC; CDR3 protein: CASSSGQGAEEQYF; V gene: TRBV7-8; J gene: TRBJ2-7; D gene: TRBD1; clone size: NA
CDR3 DNA: TGTGCCAGCTCACCTGGACAGACCAGCTCCTATAATTCACCCCTCCACTTT; CDR3 protein: CASSPGQTSSYNSPLHF; V gene: TRBV18; J gene: TRBJ1-6; D gene: NA; clone size: NA
CDR3 DNA: TGTGCCAGCAGCTTCGCGCCAAGACTGGAGCAGTACTTC; CDR3 protein: CASSFAPRLEQYF; V gene: TRBV5-6; J gene: TRBJ2-7; D gene: NA; clone size: NA
CDR3 DNA: TGTGCCAGTAGTATTACTGGACCGAGGGCTACTAATGAAAAACTGTTTTTT; CDR3 protein: CASSITGPRATNEKLFF; V gene: TRBV19; J gene: TRBJ1-4; D gene: NA; clone size: NA
CDR3 DNA: TGTGCCAGCAGTCCCCTCGGTGGGGGATTTGCAACTAATGAAAAACTGTTTTTT; CDR3 protein: CASSPLGGGFATNEKLFF; V gene: TRBV27; J gene: TRBJ1-4; D gene: NA; clone size: NA
CDR3 DNA: TGTGCCAGCAGTAGCCTAGCGGAGGGCACAGATACGCAGTATTTT; CDR3 protein: CASSSLAEGTDTQYF; V gene: TRBV27; J gene: TRBJ2-3; D gene: TRBD2; clone size: NA
CDR3 DNA: TGTGCCAGCAGCTTACGGGCTAGCGGAATTTACGAGCAGTACTTC; CDR3 protein: CASSLRASGIYEQYF; V gene: TRBV7-2; J gene: TRBJ2-7; D gene: TRBD2; clone size: NA
CDR3 DNA: TGCGCCAGCAGCTTGGAGGTCGGGGGGAATGAAAAACTGTTTTTT; CDR3 protein: CASSLEVGGNEKLFF; V gene: TRBV5-1; J gene: TRBJ1-4; D gene: NA; clone size: NA
CDR3 DNA: TGTGCCAGCAGCTTGGGGACAGGTCGTGTAAACACCATATATTTT; CDR3 protein: CASSLGTGRVNTIYF; V gene: TRBV5-4; J gene: TRBJ1-3; D gene: TRBD1; clone size: once
CDR3 DNA: TGTGCCAGTAGTATAAGGACAGGCTCCTACGAGCAGTACTTC; CDR3 protein: CASSIRTGSYEQYF; V gene: TRBV19; J gene: TRBJ2-7; D gene: TRBD1; clone size: NA
CDR3 DNA: TGTGCCAGCAGCTTGGCCCCACTAGCGGGAGCCTACGAGCAGTACTTC; CDR3 protein: CASSLAPLAGAYEQYF; V gene: TRBV5-5; J gene: TRBJ2-7; D gene: TRBD2; clone size: NA
CDR3 DNA: TGTGCCAGCAGCCAACAGGCGGCGGAGACCCAGTACTTC; CDR3 protein: CASSQQAAETQYF; V gene: TRBV3-1/TRBV3-2; J gene: TRBJ2-5; D gene: NA; clone size: NA
CDR3 DNA: TGTGCCAGCAGTGAAACGAGGTCCACCGGGGAGCTGTTTTTT; CDR3 protein: CASSETRSTGELFF; V gene: TRBV2; J gene: TRBJ2-2; D gene: NA; clone size: NA
CDR3 DNA: TGTGCCAGCAGCCCCGAGGGTTTGGGGGGAAATGAAAAACTGTTTTTT; CDR3 protein: CASSPEGLGGNEKLFF; V gene: TRBV7-3; J gene: TRBJ1-4; D gene: NA; clone size: NA
CDR3 DNA: TGTGCCAGTAGTTCCGGACAGGGCTATGGCTACACCTTC; CDR3 protein: CASSSGQGYGYTF; V gene: TRBV19; J gene: TRBJ1-2; D gene: TRBD1; clone size: many
CDR3 DNA: TGTGCCAGTAGAGGGCTAGGGTTGGAGCAGCCCCAGCATTTT; CDR3 protein: CASRGLGLEQPQHF; V gene: TRBV19; J gene: TRBJ1-5; D gene: NA; clone size: NA
CDR3 DNA: TGTGCCTGGAGTGAAAACAGGGAGTACGAGCAGTACTTC; CDR3 protein: CAWSENREYEQYF; V gene: TRBV30; J gene: TRBJ2-7; D gene: NA; clone size: NA
CDR3 DNA: TGTGCTAGTGGTTGGGGCGGCCAAGAGACCCAGTACTTC; CDR3 protein: CASGWGGQETQYF; V gene: TRBV12-5; J gene: TRBJ2-5; D gene: NA; clone size: NA
CDR3 DNA: TGTGCCAGCAGTTTCGACAGGGGTTATGGCTACACCTTC; CDR3 protein: CASSFDRGYGYTF; V gene: TRBV6-6; J gene: TRBJ1-2; D gene: TRBD1; clone size: NA
CDR3 DNA: TGTGCCAGCAGTACGGGGACAGGGCTGGACGAGCAGTACTTC; CDR3 protein: CASSTGTGLDEQYF; V gene: TRBV6-5; J gene: TRBJ2-7; D gene: TRBD1; clone size: NA
CDR3 DNA: TGTGCCAGCGCCCGGGGGCCCGGGGAGCTGTTTTTT; CDR3 protein: CASARGPGELFF; V gene: TRBV7-9; J gene: TRBJ2-2; D gene: NA; clone size: NA
CDR3 DNA: TGTGCCAGCAGCCGGGCTCCCGAGAATAATGAGCAGTTCTTC; CDR3 protein: CASSRAPENNEQFF; V gene: TRBV6-4; J gene: TRBJ2-1; D gene: NA; clone size: NA
CDR3 DNA: TGTGCCAGCAGCTTATACAGCCAAGAGACCCAGTACTTC; CDR3 protein: CASSLYSQETQYF; V gene: TRBV7-9; J gene: TRBJ2-5; D gene: NA; clone size: NA
CDR3 DNA: TGTGCCAGCGGGGGGGCCCACAATGAGCAGTTCTTC; CDR3 protein: CASGGAHNEQFF; V gene: TRBV6-5; J gene: TRBJ2-1; D gene: NA; clone size: NA
CDR3 DNA: TGTGCCAGCAACGAGGGGAATTCACCCCTCCACTTT; CDR3 protein: CASNEGNSPLHF; V gene: TRBV19; J gene: TRBJ1-6; D gene: NA; clone size: NA
CDR3 DNA: TGTGCCAGTAGTTCAACTACAGGGGGTTTTTCCACCGGGGAGCTGTTTTTT; CDR3 protein: CASSSTTGGFSTGELFF; V gene: TRBV19; J gene: TRBJ2-2; D gene: TRBD1; clone size: NA